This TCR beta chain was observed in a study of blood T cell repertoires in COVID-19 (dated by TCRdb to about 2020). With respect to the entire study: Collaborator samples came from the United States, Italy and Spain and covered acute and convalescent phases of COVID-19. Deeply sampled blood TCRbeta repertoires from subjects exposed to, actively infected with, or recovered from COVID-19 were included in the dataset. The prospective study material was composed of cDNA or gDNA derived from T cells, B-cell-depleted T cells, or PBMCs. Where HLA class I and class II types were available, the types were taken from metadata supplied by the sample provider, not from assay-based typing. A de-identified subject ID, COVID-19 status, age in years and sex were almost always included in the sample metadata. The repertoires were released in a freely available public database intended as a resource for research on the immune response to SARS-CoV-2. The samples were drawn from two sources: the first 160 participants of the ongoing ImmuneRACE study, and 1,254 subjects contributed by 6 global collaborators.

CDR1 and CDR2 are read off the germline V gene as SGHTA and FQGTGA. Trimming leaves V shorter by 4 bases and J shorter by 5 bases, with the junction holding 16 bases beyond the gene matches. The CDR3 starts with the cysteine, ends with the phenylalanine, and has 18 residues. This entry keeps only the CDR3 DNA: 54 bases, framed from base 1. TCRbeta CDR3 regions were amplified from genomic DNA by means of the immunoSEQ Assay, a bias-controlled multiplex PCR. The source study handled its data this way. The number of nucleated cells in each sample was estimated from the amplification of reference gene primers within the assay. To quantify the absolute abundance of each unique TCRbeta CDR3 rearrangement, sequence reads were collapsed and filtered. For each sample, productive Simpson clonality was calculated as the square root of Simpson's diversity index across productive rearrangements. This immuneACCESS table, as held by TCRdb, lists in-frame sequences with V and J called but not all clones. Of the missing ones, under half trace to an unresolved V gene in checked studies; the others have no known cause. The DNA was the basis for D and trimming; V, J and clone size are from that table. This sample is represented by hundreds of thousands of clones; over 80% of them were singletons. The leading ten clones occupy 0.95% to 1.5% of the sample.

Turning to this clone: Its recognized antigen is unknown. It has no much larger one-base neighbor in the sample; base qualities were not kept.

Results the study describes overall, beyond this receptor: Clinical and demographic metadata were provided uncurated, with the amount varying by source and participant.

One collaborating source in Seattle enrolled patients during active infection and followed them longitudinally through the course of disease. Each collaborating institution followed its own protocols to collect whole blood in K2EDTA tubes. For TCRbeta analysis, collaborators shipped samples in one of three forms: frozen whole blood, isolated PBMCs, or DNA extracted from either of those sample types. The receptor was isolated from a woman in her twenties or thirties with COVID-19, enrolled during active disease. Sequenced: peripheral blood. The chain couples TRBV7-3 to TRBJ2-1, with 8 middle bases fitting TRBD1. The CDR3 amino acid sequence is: CASSYQVRSGQVNNEQFF. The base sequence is TGTGCCAGCAGCTACCAAGTTAGATCGGGACAGGTCAACAATGAGCAGTTCTTC.